The entry that follows covers one T cell receptor beta chain sequence. Antigen specificity is unknown. The data were obtained in a study of regulatory and conventional T cells in RAG deficiency. The study's findings and limits: RAG-deficient patients showed markedly lower Shannon entropy and higher Simpson indices than control T-cell subsets. Patient subsets had shorter CDR3s; Omenn Treg-Tconv overlap exceeded 90%. In Omenn syndrome, sorted "Tregs" may be peripherally activated cells.

The repertoire was sequenced with immunoSEQ multiplex PCR; TCRdb's copy has only in-frame clones and lacks some. The sample includes about 30,000 clones, approximately 96% of them seen just once. Germline V gene sequence: CDR1 MNHEY, CDR2 SVGAGI. The CDR3 totals 15 residues. Germline trimming cut 0 bases from V and 13 bases from J; bases unmatched to any gene: 12. Blood CD4+ CD25-low CD127-high conventional T cells supplied the genomic DNA template. This same sample was also taken into another study, of regulatory T cells. From that study: Primers: 52 TRBV forward and 13 TRBJ reverse. Patient repertoires had restricted TRB V-J pairs and skewed V and J usage, most in Tregs.

This clonotype originated in a human donor in good health. Sequencing was performed on CD25- CD4+ T cells sorted from blood. The chain has TRBV6-5 and TRBJ2-1, with 7 bases aligning to TRBD2. The CDR3 DNA sequence: TGTGCCAGCAGTTACTCGACAGCGGGCGGGAGTAACCAGTTCTTC. Translating it yields CASSYSTAGGSNQFF.